What follows is one T cell receptor (beta chain) and its context. Sequenced by immunoSEQ multiplex PCR; TCRdb stores in-frame clones only, minus some. This repertoire shows some 74,000 clones, approximately 79% found once; its top ten account for 8.5% to 10%. The germline V gene encodes CDR1 SGHTA and CDR2 FQGNSA. Unmatched junction bases numbered 3, after V lost 5 bases and J lost 4 bases. CDR3 length: 15 residues. The entry originates in a study of blood T cell repertoires in COVID-19. The origin of this receptor is a woman aged 45-65 years with acute or convalescent COVID-19. The chain links TRBV7-2 to TRBJ2-1; 12 bases are a match to TRBD2. The sample taken for sequencing was peripheral blood. CDR3 amino acids: CASSATSGGYNEQFF. The DNA for the CDR3 is TGTGCCAGCAGCGCTACTAGCGGGGGGTACAATGAGCAGTTCTTC.